The 14 T cell receptor beta chains below all came from one sample that was sequenced in a study of metastatic and nonmetastatic thyroid tumors. No treatment had been given to any patient before thyroid surgery. With MiXCR, TCRdb reprocessed the PCR reads. Of some 20,000 clones in the sample, roughly 36% are singletons; the top ten hold approximately 30%. Sequencing was done on a sample of tumor tissue. These receptors all stem from a female donor with papillary thyroid cancer or a benign thyroid nodule (not recorded which). Some clones in this sample may be carry-over from other donors' samples.

The chain carries TRBV3-1 and TRBJ1-1; 7 bases align to TRBD1. The CDR3 extends over 13 amino acids. The germline gives CDR1 LGHDT, CDR2 YNNKEL (reference sequence). With V trimmed by 5 bases and J by 3 bases, 3 bases remained unmatched. CDR3 in DNA: TGTGCCAGCAGCTACAGGGGTGACACTGAAGCTTTCTTT. This encodes CASSYRGDTEAFF.

The V gene is TRBV5-1, the J gene TRBJ1-2, with D perhaps matching TRBD1 (6 bases). The CDR3 totals 15 residues. Germline values: CDR1 SGHRS, CDR2 YFSETQ. Trimming shortened V by 4 bases and J by 2 bases, and 15 bases separated the two germline ends. CDR3 protein: CASSLGGRENYGYTF. The CDR3, as DNA: TGCGCCAGCAGCCTAGGGGGGCGAGAGAACTATGGCTACACCTTC.

The genes are TRBV28 and TRBJ2-1, with 7 bases matching TRBD2. Germline CDR1 and CDR2: MDHEN and SYDVKM. The trim removed 3 bases at V and 4 bases at J, leaving 12 bases unmatched. CDR3 length: 17 amino acids. The CDR3 here is CASSFGPGGRPYNEQFF. The DNA for the CDR3 is TGTGCCAGCAGTTTTGGTCCCGGCGGGAGACCTTACAATGAGCAGTTCTTC.

V is TRBV20-1 and J is TRBJ1-1; the D gene is possibly TRBD1 (6 bases). V was clipped by 3 bases and J by 1 base, with 21 bases between them. This CDR3 spans 17 amino acids. Germline loops: CDR1 DFQATT, CDR2 SNEGSKA (reference sequence). In DNA form, the CDR3 reads TGCAGTGCTAGCCAAAATCCGGACAGCATCACGAACACTGAAGCTTTCTTT. Encoded protein: CSASQNPDSITNTEAFF.

This clone was found a few times. The chain couples TRBV5-1 to TRBJ1-2, with a tentative D call TRBD1 (6 bases). Germline V CDR1 and CDR2: SGHRS, YFSETQ. Trimming removed 3 bases at V and 5 bases at J, with 11 bases between. The CDR3 has 13 residues. The CDR3 region is CASSSAGQYGYTF. For the CDR3, the DNA is TGCGCCAGCAGCTCTGCTGGACAGTATGGCTACACCTTC.

The V and J genes are TRBV20-1 and TRBJ2-7; perhaps TRBD2 as D (5 bases). The length of the CDR3 is 13 residues. The germline V and J ends were trimmed by 1 base and 4 bases, with 11 bases remaining between them. Germline CDR1 reads DFQATT; CDR2 reads SNEGSKA (reference sequence). CDR3 bases: TGCAGTGCTAGAGGGCTAGCAGGTTACGAGCAGTACTTC. This encodes CSARGLAGYEQYF.

This clone was seen once. The gene calls are TRBV20-1 and TRBJ2-1; 7 positions match TRBD2. CDR3 length: 14 amino acids. From germline, CDR1 is DFQATT and CDR2 SNEGSKA (reference sequence). V shed 6 bases, J shed 4 bases, and the junction held 9 bases outside the gene matches. CDR3: CSAPRLADYNEQFF. The CDR3 coding sequence is TGCAGTGCCCCCCGGCTAGCGGATTACAATGAGCAGTTCTTC.

In this sample, this clone turned up a few times. The chain carries TRBV6-1 and TRBJ1-1; D not certain. Germline lookup yields CDR1 MNHNS and CDR2 SASEGT. Trimming left V 4 bases short and J 5 bases short, with 11 bases between. The CDR3 consists of 13 residues. Here the CDR3 DNA reads TGTGCCAGCAGTGGGGGAGCGAGGACTGAAGCTTTCTTT. Translation gives CASSGGARTEAFF.

The V call is TRBV7-9, the J call TRBJ1-6; unclear D gene. Germline V gene lookup returns CDR1 SEHNR and CDR2 FQNEAQ (reference sequence). This CDR3 contains 13 residues. Between the trimmed V and J ends, which lost 4 bases and 7 bases, there was a span of 8 bases. CDR3 sequence reads: CASSSMGNSPLHF. DNA for the CDR3: TGTGCCAGCAGCTCTATGGGGAATTCACCCCTCCACTTT.

A few counts support this clone. The V and J genes are TRBV12-3 or TRBV12-4 and TRBJ1-1; maybe TRBD1 (6 bases). Trimming pared 7 bases from V and 7 bases from J, leaving 16 bases between. The CDR3 spans 13 residues. The CDR3 spells CASTGGRYNEAFF. The DNA for the CDR3 is TGTGCCAGCACCGGGGGCCGGTACAATGAAGCTTTCTTT.

This chain connects TRBV6-2 or TRBV6-3 to TRBJ1-6; D not resolved. CDR1 is MNHEY, CDR2 SVGEGT, per germline. CDR3 length equals 17 residues. The ends were cut back, 4 bases at V and 7 bases at J, with 20 bases in the middle. The CDR3 DNA follows: TGTGCCAGCAGTTCCCTGCTTATCCCGAGGGTGAATTCACCCCTCCACTTT. Translating gives CASSSLLIPRVNSPLHF.

This clone was seen more than once but under ten times. V usage is TRBV5-4 and J usage is TRBJ2-3; D uncertain. The germline gives CDR1 SGHNT, CDR2 YYREEE (reference sequence). CDR3 length: 15 residues. Trimming shortened V by 4 bases and J by 3 bases, and 15 bases separated the two germline ends. The DNA for the CDR3 is TGTGCCAGCAGCCCCGAGATGGGTGGAACAGATACGCAGTATTTT. It yields the protein CASSPEMGGTDTQYF. Full variable domain (missing parts from reference TRBV5-4 and TRBJ2-3): ETGVTQSPTHLIKTRGQQVTLRCSSQSGHNTVSWYQQALGQGPQFIFQYYREEENGRGNFPPRFSGLQFPNYSSELNVNALELDDSALYLCASSPEMGGTDTQYFGPGTRLTVL.

The rearrangement joins TRBV24-1 to TRBJ2-3, with D perhaps TRBD2 (6 bases). Between the trimmed V and J ends, which lost 3 bases and 5 bases, there was a span of 17 bases. CDR1 KGHDR and CDR2 SFDVKD come from the germline V gene. The CDR3 runs to 16 residues. In nucleotides, the CDR3 is TGTGCCACCAGTGATCCGGGTCGCGTGCGGGAAGATACGCAGTATTTT. Its protein is CATSDPGRVREDTQYF.

This sequence joins TRBV4-2 and TRBJ2-1; 9 nucleotides agree with TRBD2. This CDR3 region has 15 residues. The germline V gene has CDR1 LGHNA and CDR2 YNFKEQ. Germline trimming cut 0 bases from V and 5 bases from J; bases unmatched to any gene: 2. CDR3 in amino acids: CASSQDRLADNEQFF. Written as DNA, the CDR3 is TGTGCCAGCAGCCAAGATCGACTAGCGGACAATGAGCAGTTCTTC.